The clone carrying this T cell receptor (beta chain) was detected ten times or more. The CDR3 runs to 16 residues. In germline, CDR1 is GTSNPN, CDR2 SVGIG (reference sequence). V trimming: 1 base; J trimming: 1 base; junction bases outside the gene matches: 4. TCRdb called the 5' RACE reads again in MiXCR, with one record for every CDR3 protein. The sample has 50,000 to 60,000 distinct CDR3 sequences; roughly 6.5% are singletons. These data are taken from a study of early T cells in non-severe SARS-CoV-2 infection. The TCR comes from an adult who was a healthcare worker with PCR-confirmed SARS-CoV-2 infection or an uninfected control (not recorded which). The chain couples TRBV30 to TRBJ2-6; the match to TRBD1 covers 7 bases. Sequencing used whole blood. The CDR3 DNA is TGTGCCTGGAGTGCAGGGGGAGTTTCTGGGGCCAACGTCCTGACTTTC. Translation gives CAWSAGGVSGANVLTF.